This T cell receptor beta chain was retrieved from a study of blood T cell repertoires in COVID-19. Sequenced by immunoSEQ multiplex PCR; TCRdb stores in-frame clones only, minus some. The table records 14,000 to 15,000 clones, approximately 92% of them present only once. The specimen was peripheral blood. The TCR was taken from a human donor with active COVID-19. The donor label of this sample is uncertain.

The CDR3 sequence: CASSSSTDTQYF. CDR3 sequence (DNA): TGTGCCAGCAGCTCGAGCACAGATACGCAGTATTTT. The V call is TRBV7-9, the J call TRBJ2-3, with D unclear. The CDR3 contains 12 residues. Trimming took 4 bases from V and 0 from J, leaving 2 bases between them. CDR1 and CDR2 (germline): SEHNR, FQNEAQ (reference sequence).